This TCR beta chain was identified during a study of somatic mutations in cytotoxic T cells in rheumatoid arthritis (dated by TCRdb to 2017 to 2019). About the study as a whole: A FACSAria II or Sony SH800 was used to flow-sort some V beta antibody-stained T-cell populations at nearly 100% purity, and TCRB sequencing was also done on sorted V beta1+ cells. To characterize clonality, the study used TCRB deep sequencing while asking whether somatic mutations are carried by expanded CD8+ T-cell clones in newly diagnosed, untreated rheumatoid arthritis. TCRB deep sequencing was performed for 65 rheumatoid arthritis patients and 15 to 20 healthy controls. Patients and controls did not essentially differ in median age, which was nearly identical between the groups.

CDR1 and CDR2 are drawn from the germline V gene (reference sequence): MNHEY, SMNVEV. Counted from cysteine to phenylalanine, this CDR3 has 16 amino acids. Only the CDR3 part of the read is kept: 48 bases, read in frame from the first base. Trimming takes 5 bases off V and 2 bases off J; junction bases not matched to a gene: 8. Study-wide findings and limitations: In 8 out of 65 patients, more than 20% of CD8+ cells belonged to the largest CD8+ clone, while several identical CD8+ TCRB sequences were shared between blood and synovial fluid. The antigen targets of the expanded CD8+ clones were unknown, and absence from virus-specific databases did not rule out viral specificity. The slight TRBV07 underrepresentation in patients was not adjusted for multiple comparisons. CD8+ T-cell clonality in rheumatoid arthritis patients was not significantly different from that in age-matched healthy controls. CD8+ clonality increased with age in patients (Spearman r ≈ 0.5) but not in healthy controls.

TCRB CDR3 sequencing used the immunoSEQ assay on genomic DNA. From the authors' description of their analysis: Analyses were restricted to productive TCRB rearrangements. A clone was defined by a unique TCRB CDR3 sequence, and clonality was computed as a productive clonality index based on Shannon entropy. Repertoire overlap for a pair of samples was computed from each clone's template counts relative to total templates per sample. V-gene usage from TCRB sequencing and V-gene usage measured by flow cytometry were correlated (Spearman r of over 0.6). TCRdb stores this immuneACCESS table with in-frame sequences only. Part of the clones is absent; in the studies checked, under half of the shortfall reflects unresolved V genes, and no reason is known for the rest. For V, J and clone size, that table is used; D and trimming come from the DNA. The sample has roughly 7,800 clones on record, approximately 75% of them singletons. About 36% of the sample is taken by the ten largest.

Buffy coats from around 20 blood donors served as healthy controls, a group that was 55% female with a median age of roughly 61 years (range about 20-70). CD4+ and CD8+ cells were isolated by positive magnetic bead selection on an AutoMACS, and purity was checked by flow cytometry. Isolation of peripheral blood mononuclear cells was done through Ficoll-Paque PLUS density gradient separation. DNA from CD4-enriched, CD8-enriched or PBMC samples was extracted using Nucleospin Tissue or Tissue XS kits and then quantified on a Qubit 2.0 fluorometer. Worth noting for this clone: This receptor's antigen is unknown. No qualities accompany the bases; no much larger clone lies one base away.

Sequencing was carried out using CD8+ T cells sorted from blood. This clonotype originated in a woman in her fifties or sixties in good health. The chain is encoded by TRBV27 joined to TRBJ2-2, and 7 bases in between align with TRBD1. The CDR3 reads as follows: CASSPGTAPNTGELFF. The DNA sequence reads TGTGCCAGCAGTCCCGGGACAGCCCCAAACACCGGGGAGCTGTTTTTT.